These 32 T cell receptor beta chains were all obtained from the same sample, sequenced in a study of cytomegalovirus exposure and HLA in healthy donors. In the PCR, 60 Vbeta and 13 Jbeta primers were used. TCRdb keeps only in-frame clones here, not all; method: immunoSEQ multiplex PCR. The sample has roughly 120,000 clones, around 70% seen once. Source material: PBMCs. The receptors come from a man in his thirties or forties in good health and CMV-seropositive.

V is TRBV11-2 and J is TRBJ2-5, with 7 nucleotides matching TRBD2. Germline-derived CDR1 and CDR2 are SGHAT and FQNNGV. There are 11 residues in the CDR3. V dropped 8 bases and J dropped 4; count of bases not matched to a gene: 1. The CDR3 protein is CASWGGETQYF. The CDR3 DNA reads TGTGCCAGCTGGGGGGGAGAGACCCAGTACTTC.

This clone was seen a few times. This chain joins TRBV5-4 and TRBJ2-6; D may be TRBD1 (6 bases). Trimming removed 3 bases from V and 0 bases from J, with 16 bases in between. This CDR3 is built from 18 residues. Germline V lookup: CDR1 SGHNT, CDR2 YYREEE (reference sequence). This CDR3 reads CASSSRGQFISGANVLTF. The CDR3, as DNA: TGTGCCAGCAGCTCGCGCGGACAGTTTATCTCTGGGGCCAACGTCCTGACTTTC.

V is TRBV12-5 and J is TRBJ2-7; weak D call: TRBD1 (6 bases). Germline CDR1 reads LGHNT; CDR2 reads FRNRAP. Deletions cut 3 bases from V and 2 bases from J, with 8 bases between. The length of the CDR3 is 13 residues. The CDR3 DNA reads as TGTGCTAGTGGTTTACAGGGAACCTACGAGCAGTACTTC. It yields the protein CASGLQGTYEQYF.

The rearrangement joins TRBV4-2 to TRBJ2-1; TRBD2 matches at 8 bases. CDR1 and CDR2 from the germline V gene are LGHNA and YNFKEQ. The CDR3 contains 15 residues. V shed 0 bases, J shed 6 bases, and the junction held 4 bases outside the gene matches. CDR3 in DNA: TGTGCCAGCAGCCAAGACGGGACTAGTATCAATGAGCAGTTCTTC. Translating gives CASSQDGTSINEQFF.

The chain links TRBV10-3 to TRBJ1-2, with TRBD1 matching over 8 bases. This CDR3 is built from 12 residues. Trimming at V came to 7 bases and at J to 3 bases, leaving 1 base not matched to a gene. Germline loops: CDR1 ENHRY, CDR2 SYGVKD. DNA of the CDR3: TGTGCCATCATGGGACAGGACTATGGCTACACCTTC. It translates to CAIMGQDYGYTF.

The chain couples TRBV7-3 to TRBJ1-5; 9 positions agree with TRBD1. CDR3 length: 18 amino acids. With 5 bases clipped from V and 2 bases from J, the junction kept 13 bases outside the gene matches. Germline V gene data show CDR1 as SGHTA and CDR2 as FQGTGA. CDR3 in amino acids: CASSPWTGEGIGNQPQHF. The CDR3 nucleotides read TGTGCCAGCAGCCCTTGGACAGGGGAGGGTATAGGCAATCAGCCCCAGCATTTT.

This clone appeared once. This chain links TRBV7-2 with TRBJ2-1; D ambiguous. The CDR3 is 15 residues long. Germline CDR1 SGHTA, CDR2 FQGNSA. V was pared by 5 bases and J by 5 bases, with 16 bases between. The CDR3 DNA reads TGTGCCAGCAGCCGCAGCTGGGCGAGCAACAATGAGCAGTTCTTC. Protein sequence: CASSRSWASNNEQFF.

This chain links TRBV9 with TRBJ1-2; D gene ambiguous. The germline V gene has CDR1 SGDLS and CDR2 YYNGEE. The CDR3 runs 14 residues. V gave up 3 bases and J gave up 3 bases, with 12 bases separating them. This chain's CDR3 is CASSELGRYYGYTF. As DNA, the CDR3 is TGTGCCAGCAGCGAACTGGGCCGCTACTATGGCTACACCTTC. Full variable domain (outside the CDR3, taken from reference TRBV9 and TRBJ1-2): DSGVTQTPKHLITATGQRVTLRCSPRSGDLSVYWYQQSLDQGLQFLIQYYNGEERAKGNILERFSAQQFPDLHSELNLSSLELGDSALYFCASSELGRYYGYTFGSGTRLTVV.

This clone was counted a few times. This sequence joins TRBV25-1 and TRBJ2-3; TRBD2 matches at 8 bases. Trimming cost V 5 bases and J 3 bases; bases outside gene matches: 10. This CDR3 comprises 16 residues. In germline, CDR1 is MGHDK, CDR2 SYGVNS. The CDR3 loop is CASSSGAPGGTDTQYF. Here the CDR3 DNA reads TGTGCCAGCAGTAGTGGGGCCCCGGGAGGGACAGATACGCAGTATTTT. Complete variable domain (other parts from reference TRBV25-1 and TRBJ2-3): EADIYQTPRYLVIGTGKKITLECSQTMGHDKMYWYQQDPGMELHLIHYSYGVNSTEKGDLSSESTVSRIRTEHFPLTLESARPSHTSQYLCASSSGAPGGTDTQYFGPGTRLTVL.

The CDR3 nucleotides are TGTGCCAGCAGCTTGTGGACGGGAGTAATCTACAATGAGCAGTTCTTC. Amino acids: CASSLWTGVIYNEQFF. The chain has TRBV5-6 and TRBJ2-1; the D gene is possibly TRBD2 (6 bases). Germline CDR1 SGHDT, CDR2 YYEEEE. The CDR3 sequence is 16 residues long. Trimming removed 1 base from V and 3 bases from J, with 14 bases in between.

The V gene is TRBV5-4, the J gene TRBJ2-1; tentatively, D is TRBD2 (5 bases). This CDR3 contains 14 residues. With 0 bases removed from V and 9 bases from J, the gap between germline ends came to 13 bases. The V gene's germline CDR1 is SGHNT and CDR2 YYREEE (reference sequence). CDR3 protein: CASSLALGYGEQFF. CDR3 sequence (DNA): TGTGCCAGCAGCTTGGCACTAGGATACGGTGAGCAGTTCTTC. Using reference TRBV5-4 and TRBJ2-1 for the parts outside the CDR3, the full variable domain is ETGVTQSPTHLIKTRGQQVTLRCSSQSGHNTVSWYQQALGQGPQFIFQYYREEENGRGNFPPRFSGLQFPNYSSELNVNALELDDSALYLCASSLALGYGEQFFGPGTRLTVL.

The rearrangement joins TRBV5-1 to TRBJ2-3; weak D call: TRBD1 (6 bases). This CDR3 has 16 amino acids. V was shortened by 4 bases and J by 6 bases, with 21 bases between the two germline ends. Germline CDR1 SGHRS, CDR2 YFSETQ. The CDR3 loop reads CASSPGQPVTLDTQYF. The DNA of the CDR3 is TGCGCCAGCAGCCCTGGACAGCCAGTGACTCTGGATACGCAGTATTTT.

The chain links TRBV9 to TRBJ1-4; 11 nucleotides agree with TRBD1. The V gene end was trimmed by 0 bases and the J gene end by 8 bases; junction bases not matched to a gene: 24. CDR3 length equals 22 residues. Germline-derived CDR1 and CDR2 are SGDLS and YYNGEE. In DNA, the CDR3 is TGTGCCAGCAGCGTAGCCGGACAGGGGGCGAAGCACTTACCTTCCCGGGGCGAAAAACTGTTTTTT. Its protein product is CASSVAGQGAKHLPSRGEKLFF.

This clone was counted a few times. The chain carries TRBV7-9 and TRBJ2-2, with a tentative D call TRBD2 (6 bases). V lost 10 bases, J lost 4 bases, and 13 bases lay in between. CDR1 is SEHNR and CDR2 is FQNEAQ in the germline V gene (reference sequence). This CDR3 contains 13 residues. CDR3 sequence: CATFLGGTGELFF. The DNA of the CDR3 is TGTGCCACATTCTTGGGGGGCACCGGGGAGCTGTTTTTT.

The chain has TRBV5-1 and TRBJ2-3; 7 bases fit TRBD1. The CDR3 consists of 16 residues. In germline, CDR1 is SGHRS, CDR2 YFSETQ. V dropped 3 bases and J dropped 1; count of bases not matched to a gene: 8. CDR3 amino acids: CASSYSGQERTDTQYF. Here the CDR3 DNA reads TGCGCCAGCAGCTATTCAGGACAGGAGCGCACAGATACGCAGTATTTT.

V is TRBV4-1 and J is TRBJ1-4, with 9 bases that match TRBD1. Trimming removed 2 bases from V and 6 bases from J; junction bases left unmatched: 4. Germline V lookup: CDR1 MGHRA, CDR2 YSYEKL. The CDR3 totals 15 residues. This CDR3 reads CASSQLTGGYEKLFF. CDR3 nucleotide sequence: TGCGCCAGCAGCCAACTGACAGGGGGATATGAAAAACTGTTTTTT.

The V call is TRBV29-1, the J call TRBJ2-7; D is possibly TRBD2 (5 bases). The CDR3 runs 13 residues. Germline CDR1 and CDR2: SQVTM and ANQGSEA. V was clipped by 2 bases and J by 6 bases, with 14 bases between them. CDR3 bases: TGCAGCGTTGAATACGAGGGTTGGACCGAGCAGTACTTC. This encodes CSVEYEGWTEQYF.

V and J are TRBV27 and TRBJ2-3, with D perhaps matching TRBD2 (5 bases). The CDR3 extends over 16 amino acids. V lost 3 bases and J lost 0, with 13 bases in between. The germline gives CDR1 MNHEY, CDR2 SMNVEV (reference sequence). This chain's CDR3 is CASSFLGGPSTDTQYF. In nucleotides, the CDR3 is TGTGCCAGCAGTTTTCTTGGCGGGCCGAGCACAGATACGCAGTATTTT.

The chain links TRBV2 to TRBJ2-4; 8 bases align to TRBD1. Germline V gene sequence: CDR1 SNHLY, CDR2 FYNNEI. CDR3 length: 14 amino acids. Trimming cost V 7 bases and J 0 bases; bases outside gene matches: 2. CDR3: CASKGTGAKNIQYF. Written as DNA, the CDR3 is TGTGCCAGCAAAGGGACAGGAGCCAAAAACATTCAGTACTTC.

CDR3 amino acids: CSRSRDTNTEAFF. CDR3 coding DNA: TGCAGCAGAAGCCGGGATACGAACACTGAAGCTTTCTTT. The gene calls are TRBV29-1 and TRBJ1-1; D is ambiguous. V was cut by 8 bases and J by 1 base, with 14 bases left in between. The CDR3 covers 13 residues. In germline, CDR1 is SQVTM, CDR2 ANQGSEA. The full variable domain, rest sourced from reference TRBV29-1 and TRBJ1-1, is SAVISQKPSRDICQRGTSLTIQCQVDSQVTMMFWYRQQPGQSLTLIATANQGSEATYESGFVIDKFPISRPNLTFSTLTVSNMSPEDSSIYLCSRSRDTNTEAFFGQGTRLTVV.

The chain has TRBV6-1 and TRBJ1-2; the D is unclear. V was shortened by 2 bases and J by 5 bases, with 12 bases between the two germline ends. Germline values: CDR1 MNHNS, CDR2 SASEGT. The CDR3 covers 14 residues. For the CDR3, the DNA is TGTGCCAGCAGTGAATACATTTCAGATTATGGCTACACCTTC. It specifies CASSEYISDYGYTF.

The chain uses TRBV9 and TRBJ2-6; 9 bases line up with TRBD2. V was clipped by 6 bases and J by 4 bases; unmatched bases: 11. This CDR3 region has 17 residues. The germline CDR1 and CDR2 sequences are SGDLS and YYNGEE. In DNA form, the CDR3 reads TGTGCCAGCATGAGGGGACTAGCAAGATCCGGGGCCAACGTCCTGACTTTC. Encoded protein: CASMRGLARSGANVLTF.

The table lists this clone with a few counts. V and J are TRBV6-1 and TRBJ1-1, with D possibly being TRBD1 (5 bases). The CDR3 loop spans 14 amino acids. V shed 4 bases and J shed 4 bases, with 13 bases lying between them. Per the germline V gene, CDR1 is MNHNS and CDR2 is SASEGT. CDR3 region: CASSGSAGGTEAFF. CDR3 in DNA: TGTGCCAGCAGTGGGTCTGCCGGGGGCACTGAAGCTTTCTTT.

CDR3 loop: CASSQVQGAVNEQFF. CDR3 coding DNA: TGTGCCAGCAGCCAAGTTCAGGGGGCGGTAAATGAGCAGTTCTTC. V and J are TRBV14 and TRBJ2-1; 8 positions match TRBD1. CDR3 length: 15 residues. The V gene's germline CDR1 is SGHDN and CDR2 FVKESK. V lost 1 base to trimming and J lost 7 bases; unmatched junction nucleotides: 6.

The chain recombines TRBV7-9 with TRBJ1-1; the D is unclear. V lost 5 bases and J lost 1, with 11 bases in between. The CDR3 covers 14 residues. CDR1 is SEHNR, CDR2 FQNEAQ, per germline (reference sequence). CDR3 amino acids: CASSLTTWNTEAFF. The CDR3, as DNA: TGTGCCAGCAGCCTCACAACATGGAACACTGAAGCTTTCTTT.

The V gene is TRBV2, the J gene TRBJ2-1; the match to TRBD2 covers 8 bases. CDR3 size: 17 residues. V dropped 0 bases and J dropped 0; count of bases not matched to a gene: 4. Germline lookup yields CDR1 SNHLY and CDR2 FYNNEI. CDR3 DNA sequence: TGTGCCAGCAGTGAAGCAGTCAGCGGGAGCTCCTACAATGAGCAGTTCTTC. Protein: CASSEAVSGSSYNEQFF.

The CDR3 reads CASRRAGTASGEQYF. In nucleotides, the CDR3 is TGCGCCAGCAGGCGAGCCGGGACAGCGTCGGGCGAGCAGTACTTC. The chain combines TRBV5-1 with TRBJ2-7, with 7 bases identical to TRBD1. Germline V gives CDR1 SGHRS, CDR2 YFSETQ. CDR3 size: 15 residues. V was clipped by 5 bases and J by 6 bases; unmatched bases: 14.

This clone came up a few times. The chain has TRBV30 and TRBJ1-1; D uncertain. The V end lost 7 bases, the J end lost 4 bases, and 10 bases lay between the germline ends. CDR3 length: 11 amino acids. The germline V gene has CDR1 GTSNPN and CDR2 SVGIG (reference sequence). The CDR3 nucleotides read TGTGCCTCAACATTGGCCACTGAAGCTTTCTTT. It yields the protein CASTLATEAFF.

The genes are TRBV6-1 and TRBJ1-5, with D tentatively TRBD1 (6 bases). CDR1 is MNHNS, CDR2 SASEGT, per germline. V was cut by 6 bases and J by 2 bases, with 14 bases left in between. The CDR3 has 15 residues. Written as DNA, the CDR3 is TGTGCCAGCAGCCTCCAGGGGATCCGCAATCAGCCCCAGCATTTT. Its translation: CASSLQGIRNQPQHF.

V is TRBV2 and J is TRBJ2-7, with 9 bases identical to TRBD2. CDR3 size: 14 residues. V dropped 5 bases and J dropped 0; count of bases not matched to a gene: 2. Germline CDR1 is SNHLY and CDR2 is FYNNEI. The CDR3 DNA reads TGTGCCAGCAGTTTAGCGGGAGACTCCTACGAGCAGTACTTC. It is translated as CASSLAGDSYEQYF. Drawing the rest from reference TRBV2 and TRBJ2-7, the complete variable domain is EPEVTQTPSHQVTQMGQEVILRCVPISNHLYFYWYRQILGQKVEFLVSFYNNEISEKSEIFDDQFSVERPDGSNFTLKIRSTKLEDSAMYFCASSLAGDSYEQYFGPGTRLTVT.

The chain uses TRBV9 and TRBJ1-3; D unclear. The CDR3 runs 14 residues. Trimming removed 4 bases from V and 0 bases from J, with 8 bases in between. Germline CDR1 is SGDLS and CDR2 is YYNGEE. The CDR3 region is CASSSKSSGNTIYF. CDR3 in DNA: TGTGCCAGCAGCTCCAAGAGCTCTGGAAACACCATATATTTT. Together with reference TRBV9 and TRBJ1-3, the CDR3 gives the full variable domain: DSGVTQTPKHLITATGQRVTLRCSPRSGDLSVYWYQQSLDQGLQFLIQYYNGEERAKGNILERFSAQQFPDLHSELNLSSLELGDSALYFCASSSKSSGNTIYFGEGSWLTVV.

The chain is built from TRBV6-5 and TRBJ2-5; 13 bases line up with TRBD2. This CDR3 contains 14 residues. Germline CDR1 MNHEY, CDR2 SVGAGI. The V and J ends lost 7 bases and 6 bases, in that order; junction bases with no gene match: 5. This CDR3 reads CASTRTSGSQTQYF. The CDR3 DNA reads as TGTGCCAGCACCAGGACTAGCGGGAGCCAGACCCAGTACTTC.